This T cell receptor (beta chain) was profiled in a study of T cells in Graves' hyperthyroidism and ophthalmopathy. This clonotype was counted many times. Its antigen is not identified. Points from the study as a whole: Among thyroid clonotypes expanded above 0.001, most also appeared in blood.

CDR1 is SGHVS, CDR2 FQNEAQ, per germline. This CDR3 has 15 residues. The ends were cut back, 5 bases at V and 6 bases at J, with 17 bases in the middle. The investigators amplified TCR beta CDR3 regions from RNA transcripts. In the first-round RT-PCR of the TCR CDR3, the HTBI primer set was used. TCRdb re-derived calls from the multiplex PCR reads in MiXCR, one entry per CDR3 protein. Here the sample spans under 400,000 distinct CDR3 sequences, 15% to 20% being singletons. No ophthalmopathy progression within 18 months constituted stable Graves' hyperthyroidism. Lactation, pregnancy, other autoimmune disease or uncontrolled infection excluded patients.

This TCR was sampled from a woman aged 45-60 years with Graves' hyperthyroidism. The chain combines TRBV7-8 with TRBJ2-1; perhaps TRBD1 as D (7 bases). The sequencing sample was made of blood. CDR3 amino acids: CASSRGRSGGNEQFF. For the CDR3, the DNA is TGTGCCAGCAGCCGGGGGAGGTCAGGGGGCAATGAGCAGTTCTTC. The whole variable domain, remainder taken from reference TRBV7-8 and TRBJ2-1, is GAGVSQSPRYKVAKRGQDVALRCDPISGHVSLFWYQQALGQGPEFLTYFQNEAQLDKSGLPSDRFFAERPEGSVSTLKIQRTQQEDSAVYLCASSRGRSGGNEQFFGPGTRLTVL.